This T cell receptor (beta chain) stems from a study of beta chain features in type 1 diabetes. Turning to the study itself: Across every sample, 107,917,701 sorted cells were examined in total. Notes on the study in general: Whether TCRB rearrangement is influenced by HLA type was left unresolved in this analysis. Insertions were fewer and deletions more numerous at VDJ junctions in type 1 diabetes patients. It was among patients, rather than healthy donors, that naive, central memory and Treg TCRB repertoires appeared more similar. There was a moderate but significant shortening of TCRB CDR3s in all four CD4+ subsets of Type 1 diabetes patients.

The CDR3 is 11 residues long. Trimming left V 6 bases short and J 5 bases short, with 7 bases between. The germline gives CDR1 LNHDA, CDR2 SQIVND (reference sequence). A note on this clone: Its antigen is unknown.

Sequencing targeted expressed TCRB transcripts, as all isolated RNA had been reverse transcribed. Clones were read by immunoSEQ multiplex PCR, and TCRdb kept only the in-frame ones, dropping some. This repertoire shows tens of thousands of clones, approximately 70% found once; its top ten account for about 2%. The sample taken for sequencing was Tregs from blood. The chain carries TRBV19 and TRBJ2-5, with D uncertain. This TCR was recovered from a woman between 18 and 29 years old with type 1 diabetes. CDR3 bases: TGTGCCAGTAGCTCACGGGAGACCCAGTACTTC. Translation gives CASSSRETQYF.